One sample yielded the 30 T cell receptor beta chains listed below, sequenced in a study of T cells in tumors after PD-1 blockade. Data came from immunoSEQ multiplex PCR; TCRdb stores just in-frame clones and leaves some out. The sample holds approximately 11,000 clones, approximately 61% seen once. Sequencing was performed on tumor tissue, taken after anti-PD-1 treatment. The receptor source for this set is a human donor with basal cell carcinoma.

V usage is TRBV11-3 and J usage is TRBJ2-5; D is ambiguous. This CDR3 spans 17 amino acids. The germline CDR1 and CDR2 sequences are SGHNT and YENEEA. Trimming took 0 bases from V and 3 from J, leaving 17 bases between them. The CDR3 DNA sequence: TGTGCCAGCAGCTTAGAGCCCTTGCCCCTCCAGGAAGAGACCCAGTACTTC. Protein product: CASSLEPLPLQEETQYF.

The J gene is TRBJ2-5, the V gene TRBV6-1; TRBD1 agrees at 7 bases. Per germline, CDR1 MNHNS and CDR2 SASEGT. J lost 5 bases, V lost 2 bases, and 8 bases had no gene match. The CDR3 is 15 residues long. The CDR3 region has the DNA TGTGCCAGCAGTGAATTTGTAGGGGGCGAGGAGACCCAGTACTTC. It is translated as CASSEFVGGEETQYF.

The chain carries TRBV4-2 and TRBJ2-3; 9 nucleotides match TRBD2. Trimming took 1 base from V and 2 from J; bases not matched to a gene: 10. The CDR3 runs 18 residues. Looked up from germline, CDR1 is LGHNA and CDR2 is YNFKEQ. CDR3 DNA sequence: TGTGCCAGCAGCCAAGGGATCACTAGCGGGTACCTCACAGATACGCAGTATTTT. This translates into CASSQGITSGYLTDTQYF.

The chain carries TRBV2 and TRBJ2-1; TRBD2 matches 13 bases. CDR1 is SNHLY and CDR2 is FYNNEI in the germline V gene. This CDR3 contains 14 residues. The junction had 6 bases not matched to a gene; V was cut back by 6 bases and J by 10 bases. The CDR3 DNA sequence: TGTGCCAGCAGCGGACTAGCGGGAGTTAGGGAGCAGTTCTTC. Protein sequence: CASSGLAGVREQFF. Supplemented by reference TRBV2 and TRBJ2-1, the full variable domain reads EPEVTQTPSHQVTQMGQEVILRCVPISNHLYFYWYRQILGQKVEFLVSFYNNEISEKSEIFDDQFSVERPDGSNFTLKIRSTKLEDSAMYFCASSGLAGVREQFFGPGTRLTVL.

CDR3 sequence (DNA): TGTGCCAGCAGCCCAGCGGGGCGGGCGCAAGAGACCCAGTACTTC. This gives the protein CASSPAGRAQETQYF. This rearrangement joins TRBV6-5 to TRBJ2-5, with 7 bases identical to TRBD2. V dropped 6 bases and J dropped 2; count of bases not matched to a gene: 9. CDR1 is MNHEY and CDR2 is SVGAGI in the germline V gene. The CDR3 has 15 residues.

This clone occurred a few times. The V gene is TRBV3-1 (or the pseudogene TRBV3-2), the J gene TRBJ2-5; 10 nucleotides agree with TRBD2. CDR3 length: 16 residues. With 0 bases clipped from V and 5 bases from J, the junction kept 6 bases outside the gene matches. Per germline, CDR1 LGHDT and CDR2 YNNKEL (reference sequence). This CDR3 reads CASSQDPPTSGETQYF. The CDR3 region has the DNA TGTGCCAGCAGCCAAGATCCCCCGACTAGCGGGGAGACCCAGTACTTC.

The V call is TRBV11-3, the J call TRBJ1-1; D is undetermined. Germline V gives CDR1 SGHNT, CDR2 YENEEA. This CDR3 spans 13 amino acids. Trimming took 4 bases from V and 2 from J, leaving 8 bases between them. Written as DNA, the CDR3 is TGTGCCAGCAGCTCCAGAGCTAACACTGAAGCTTTCTTT. Translation gives CASSSRANTEAFF.

This chain links TRBV7-9 with TRBJ1-2; D might be TRBD1 (5 bases). The V and J ends lost 5 bases and 4 bases respectively, with 20 bases between them. This CDR3 comprises 16 residues. Germline CDR1 and CDR2: SEHNR and FQNEAQ (reference sequence). The CDR3 here is CASSLPGRGYGYGYTF. CDR3 coding DNA: TGTGCCAGCAGCCTCCCGGGCCGGGGGTATGGCTATGGCTACACCTTC.

The rearrangement joins TRBV11-3 to TRBJ1-2; unclear D gene. The length of the CDR3 is 14 residues. The V and J ends lost 0 bases and 5 bases respectively, with 10 bases between them. CDR1 is SGHNT and CDR2 is YENEEA in the germline V gene. CDR3 DNA sequence: TGTGCCAGCAGCTTAGAGGGTCACCTTTATGGCTACACCTTC. This translates into CASSLEGHLYGYTF. Filled out from reference TRBV11-3 and TRBJ1-2, the complete variable domain reads EAGVVQSPRYKIIEKKQPVAFWCNPISGHNTLYWYLQNLGQGPELLIRYENEEAVDDSQLPKDRFSAERLKGVDSTLKIQPAELGDSAVYLCASSLEGHLYGYTFGSGTRLTVV.

The chain couples TRBV4-2 to TRBJ2-1, with 13 bases lining up with TRBD2. The V and J ends lost 5 bases and 6 bases, in that order; junction bases with no gene match: 7. Germline CDR1 LGHNA, CDR2 YNFKEQ. This CDR3 spans 16 amino acids. The CDR3 loop reads CASSYWTSGRVNEQFF. The CDR3 bases are TGTGCCAGCAGCTATTGGACTAGCGGGAGAGTCAATGAGCAGTTCTTC.

This chain joins TRBV7-8 and TRBJ2-7; 7 nucleotides match TRBD2. Germline V lookup: CDR1 SGHVS, CDR2 FQNEAQ. This CDR3 has 15 amino acids. The V segment lost 1 base and the J segment 2 bases; nucleotides outside the gene matches: 5. DNA of the CDR3: TGTGCCAGCAGCTTAGGGCTAGCGGAGACCTACGAGCAGTACTTC. It yields the protein CASSLGLAETYEQYF.

This clone was detected only a few times. This chain links TRBV2 with TRBJ1-1; D unclear. V gave up 8 bases and J gave up 4 bases, with 5 bases separating them. Germline V CDR1 and CDR2: SNHLY, FYNNEI. The CDR3 has 10 amino acids. The CDR3 region is CASSGTEAFF. The CDR3 DNA reads as TGTGCCAGCTCCGGCACTGAAGCTTTCTTT. The full variable domain, with the rest looked up from reference TRBV2 and TRBJ1-1, is EPEVTQTPSHQVTQMGQEVILRCVPISNHLYFYWYRQILGQKVEFLVSFYNNEISEKSEIFDDQFSVERPDGSNFTLKIRSTKLEDSAMYFCASSGTEAFFGQGTRLTVV.

The chain employs TRBV9 and TRBJ1-1; 11 bases agree with TRBD1. The V gene's germline CDR1 is SGDLS and CDR2 YYNGEE. The ends lost 5 bases at V and 5 bases at J; junction bases unmatched: 5. This CDR3 is built from 14 residues. In nucleotides, the CDR3 is TGTGCCAGCAGTAGCGGACAGGGGGCGACTGAAGCTTTCTTT. Its protein is CASSSGQGATEAFF.

J is TRBJ2-7 and V is TRBV6-5; D perhaps matches TRBD1 (5 bases). Germline-derived CDR1 and CDR2 are MNHEY and SVGAGI. The germline V and J ends were trimmed by 0 bases and 7 bases, with 16 bases remaining between them. The CDR3 sequence is 15 residues long. As DNA, the CDR3 is TGTGCCAGCAGTTACTCGAAGGGCAGGGTGGATGAGCAGTACTTC. It codes for CASSYSKGRVDEQYF.

The rearrangement links TRBV5-4 to TRBJ2-2, with D uncertain. V was cut by 4 bases and J by 5 bases, with 9 bases left in between. CDR3 size: 13 residues. Germline CDR1 and CDR2: SGHNT and YYREEE (reference sequence). This chain's CDR3 is CASSLQRTGELFF. Written as DNA, the CDR3 is TGTGCCAGCAGCCTACAGAGGACCGGGGAGCTGTTTTTT. Full variable domain (outside the CDR3, taken from reference TRBV5-4 and TRBJ2-2): ETGVTQSPTHLIKTRGQQVTLRCSSQSGHNTVSWYQQALGQGPQFIFQYYREEENGRGNFPPRFSGLQFPNYSSELNVNALELDDSALYLCASSLQRTGELFFGEGSRLTVL.

The chain employs TRBV19 and TRBJ2-5; D gene uncertain. Germline loops: CDR1 LNHDA, CDR2 SQIVND (reference sequence). V shed 5 bases and J shed 5 bases, with 15 bases lying between them. This CDR3 spans 14 amino acids. CDR3 sequence reads: CASSGWTDLETQYF. The CDR3 DNA sequence: TGTGCCAGTAGTGGGTGGACCGACCTCGAGACCCAGTACTTC. Using reference TRBV19 and TRBJ2-5 for the parts outside the CDR3, the full variable domain is DGGITQSPKYLFRKEGQNVTLSCEQNLNHDAMYWYRQDPGQGLRLIYYSQIVNDFQKGDIAEGYSVSREKKESFPLTVTSAQKNPTAFYLCASSGWTDLETQYFGPGTRLLVL.

In its sample, this clone ranks as medium-sized. The chain couples TRBV9 to TRBJ2-7; 9 nucleotides match TRBD1. V lost 3 bases to trimming and J lost 2 bases; unmatched junction nucleotides: 0. This CDR3 is 13 amino acids long. Germline values: CDR1 SGDLS, CDR2 YYNGEE. The CDR3 sequence is CASSGQGAYEQYF. The CDR3 bases are TGTGCCAGCAGCGGACAGGGGGCCTACGAGCAGTACTTC.

The chain recombines TRBV6-2 or TRBV6-3 with TRBJ2-2; 12 positions agree with TRBD2. After removal of 6 bases from V and 7 bases from J, the junction contained 9 bases not matched to a gene. This CDR3 has 16 amino acids. CDR1 is MNHEY, CDR2 SVGEGT, per germline. The CDR3 sequence is CASSGASGRAGGELFF. The CDR3 DNA is TGTGCCAGCAGCGGGGCTAGCGGGAGGGCCGGCGGGGAGCTGTTTTTT.

V usage is TRBV11-3 and J usage is TRBJ1-5; D uncertain. Germline CDR1 and CDR2: SGHNT and YENEEA. CDR3 length: 12 amino acids. Trimming shortened V by 5 bases and J by 1 base, and 3 bases separated the two germline ends. The CDR3 sequence is CASSPSNQPQHF. The CDR3 DNA sequence: TGTGCCAGCAGCCCAAGCAATCAGCCCCAGCATTTT.

The J gene is TRBJ2-2, the V gene TRBV30; maybe TRBD2 (5 bases). Germline-derived CDR1 and CDR2 are GTSNPN and SVGIG (reference sequence). Trimming cost V 3 bases and J 7 bases, with 9 bases left between them. The CDR3 runs to 12 residues. The CDR3 loop is CAWRGLGGELFF. The DNA of the CDR3 is TGTGCCTGGAGAGGACTGGGCGGGGAGCTGTTTTTT. Full variable domain (remainder filled in from reference TRBV30 and TRBJ2-2): SQTIHQWPATLVQPVGSPLSLECTVEGTSNPNLYWYRQAAGRGLQLLFYSVGIGQISSEVPQNLSASRPQDRQFILSSKKLLLSDSGFYLCAWRGLGGELFFGEGSRLTVL.

The chain is built from TRBV24-1 and TRBJ2-1; 9 bases match TRBD2. Germline V gene sequence: CDR1 KGHDR, CDR2 SFDVKD. CDR3 size: 16 residues. Trimming removed 4 bases from V and 1 base from J; junction bases left unmatched: 4. This CDR3 reads CATSEKSGRSYNEQFF. CDR3 in DNA: TGTGCCACCAGTGAGAAAAGCGGGAGGTCCTACAATGAGCAGTTCTTC.

The rearrangement links TRBV6-5 to TRBJ2-3; 9 bases align to TRBD1. The CDR3 is made up of 15 amino acids. CDR1 MNHEY and CDR2 SVGAGI come from the germline V gene. V gave up 5 bases and J gave up 5 bases; unmatched junction bases: 8. In DNA, the CDR3 is TGTGCCAGCAGTCCTCCGGGACAGGGAAAAGATACGCAGTATTTT. Protein product: CASSPPGQGKDTQYF.

This rearrangement joins TRBV24-1 to TRBJ1-2; D uncertain. Trimming pared 5 bases from V and 0 bases from J, leaving 6 bases between. Per germline, CDR1 KGHDR and CDR2 SFDVKD. This CDR3 is built from 13 residues. The CDR3 region has the DNA TGTGCCACCAGTGCCCAGGCTAACTATGGCTACACCTTC. Its translation is CATSAQANYGYTF.

The chain employs TRBV25-1 and TRBJ2-2; D is uncertain. The germline V and J ends were trimmed by 5 bases and 4 bases, with 5 bases remaining between them. The CDR3 is made up of 12 amino acids. Per germline, CDR1 MGHDK and CDR2 SYGVNS. The CDR3, as DNA: TGTGCCAGCAGTCCGGGCACCGGGGAGCTGTTTTTT. This encodes CASSPGTGELFF.

The CDR3 region has the DNA TGTGCCAGCAGGACAGGGGGCGCGAACACCGGGGAGCTGTTTTTT. The encoded protein is CASRTGGANTGELFF. The chain couples TRBV7-2 to TRBJ2-2; 10 positions agree with TRBD1. Per the germline V gene, CDR1 is SGHTA and CDR2 is FQGNSA. This CDR3 is built from 15 residues. J was trimmed by 0 bases and V by 6 bases; bases with no gene match: 1. The variable domain in full, completed from reference TRBV7-2 and TRBJ2-2, reads GAGVSQSPSNKVTEKGKDVELRCDPISGHTALYWYRQSLGQGLEFLIYFQGNSAPDKSGLPSDRFSAERTGGSVSTLTIQRTQQEDSAVYLCASRTGGANTGELFFGEGSRLTVL.

The gene calls are TRBV6-4 and TRBJ2-2; D may be TRBD2 (6 bases). Germline CDR1 and CDR2: MRHNA and SNTAGT. The CDR3 runs 12 residues. The V end was cut by 10 bases, the J end by 3 bases, with 9 bases between. The CDR3 DNA is TGTGCCAACGAGCGGGACACCGGGGAGCTGTTTTTT. It specifies CANERDTGELFF.

In this sample, this clone turned up once. This chain uses TRBV7-9 with TRBJ2-3; unclear D gene. The CDR3 has 14 amino acids. Trimming stripped 1 base from V and 0 bases from J, with 5 bases between. CDR1 is SEHNR and CDR2 is FQNEAQ in the germline V gene (reference sequence). CDR3 in amino acids: CASSLVGSTDTQYF. CDR3 DNA: TGTGCCAGCAGCTTAGTGGGTAGCACAGATACGCAGTATTTT.

The gene calls are TRBV5-1 and TRBJ2-2, with 7 bases matching TRBD1. Germline loops: CDR1 SGHRS, CDR2 YFSETQ. V was pared by 0 bases and J by 1 base, with 3 bases of the junction left unmatched. The CDR3 has 16 residues. CDR3 region: CASSLVQGRNTGELFF. The CDR3 DNA reads as TGCGCCAGCAGCTTGGTACAGGGGCGGAACACCGGGGAGCTGTTTTTT.

J is TRBJ1-5 and V is TRBV7-2; 7 bases map to TRBD1. CDR1 SGHTA and CDR2 FQGNSA come from the germline V gene. V was pared by 3 bases and J by 6 bases, with 2 bases of the junction left unmatched. The CDR3 runs to 13 residues. The CDR3 bases are TGTGCCAGCAGCTTGGGACAGCTTCAGCCCCAGCATTTT. The encoded protein is CASSLGQLQPQHF.

The gene calls are TRBV10-3 and TRBJ2-3; 10 bases fit TRBD2. V lost 4 bases to trimming and J lost 0 bases; unmatched junction nucleotides: 16. Germline loops: CDR1 ENHRY, CDR2 SYGVKD. The CDR3 consists of 20 residues. The CDR3 loop reads CAISAHMGLALAESTDTQYF. The CDR3 DNA is TGTGCCATCAGTGCTCATATGGGACTAGCGTTGGCGGAAAGCACAGATACGCAGTATTTT.